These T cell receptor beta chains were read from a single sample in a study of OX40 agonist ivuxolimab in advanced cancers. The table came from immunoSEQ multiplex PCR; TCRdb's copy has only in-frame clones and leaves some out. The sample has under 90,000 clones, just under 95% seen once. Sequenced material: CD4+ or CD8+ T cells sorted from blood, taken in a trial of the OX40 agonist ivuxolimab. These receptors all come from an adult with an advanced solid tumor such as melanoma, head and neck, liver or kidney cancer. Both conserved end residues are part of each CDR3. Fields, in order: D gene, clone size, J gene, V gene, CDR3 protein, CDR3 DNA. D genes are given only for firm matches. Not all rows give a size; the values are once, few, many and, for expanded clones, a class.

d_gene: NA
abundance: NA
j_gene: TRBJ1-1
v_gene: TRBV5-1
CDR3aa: CASSQLTGRGTEAFF
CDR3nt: TGCGCCAGCAGCCAGTTGACAGGAAGGGGCACTGAAGCTTTCTTT

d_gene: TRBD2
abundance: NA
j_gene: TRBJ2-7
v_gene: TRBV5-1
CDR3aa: CASSKRLGLAGDYEQYF
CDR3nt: TGCGCCAGCAGCAAACGACTTGGACTAGCGGGGGACTACGAGCAGTACTTC

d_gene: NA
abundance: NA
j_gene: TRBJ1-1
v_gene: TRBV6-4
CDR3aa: CASSLMRDTEAFF
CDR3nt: TGTGCCAGCAGCCTAATGAGGGACACTGAAGCTTTCTTT

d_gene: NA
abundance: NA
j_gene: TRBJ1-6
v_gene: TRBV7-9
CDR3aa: CASSLASANSPLHF
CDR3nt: TGTGCCAGCAGCTTAGCGAGCGCAAATTCACCCCTCCACTTT

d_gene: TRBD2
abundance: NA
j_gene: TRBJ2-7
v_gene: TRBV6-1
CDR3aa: CASSASGGTNYEQYF
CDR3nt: TGTGCCAGCAGTGCAAGCGGGGGGACAAACTACGAGCAGTACTTC

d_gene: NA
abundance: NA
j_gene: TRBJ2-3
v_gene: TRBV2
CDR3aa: CASSDWDSEVGTQYF
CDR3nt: TGTGCCAGCAGTGACTGGGACTCCGAAGTTGGTACGCAGTATTTT

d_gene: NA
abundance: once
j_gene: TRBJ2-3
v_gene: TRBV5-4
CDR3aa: CASSLEGADTQYF
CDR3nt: TGTGCCAGCAGCTTAGAGGGGGCAGATACGCAGTATTTT

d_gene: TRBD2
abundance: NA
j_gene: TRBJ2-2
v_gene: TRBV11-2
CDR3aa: CASSPLGGTGELFF
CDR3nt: TGTGCCAGCAGCCCACTGGGGGGGACCGGGGAGCTGTTTTTT

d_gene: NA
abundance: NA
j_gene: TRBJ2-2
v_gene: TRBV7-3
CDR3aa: CASSLNQLSGYTGELFF
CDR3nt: TGTGCCAGCAGCTTAAATCAACTTAGCGGATACACCGGGGAGCTGTTTTTT

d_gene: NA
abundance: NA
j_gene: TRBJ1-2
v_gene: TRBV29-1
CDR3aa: CSVEPLSYGYTF
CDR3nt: TGCAGCGTTGAACCGTTATCCTATGGCTACACCTTC

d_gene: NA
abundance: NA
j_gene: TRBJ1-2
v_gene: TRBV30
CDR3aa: CAWTRRDRNLNYGYTF
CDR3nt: TGTGCCTGGACTCGGAGGGACCGCAACTTGAACTATGGCTACACCTTC

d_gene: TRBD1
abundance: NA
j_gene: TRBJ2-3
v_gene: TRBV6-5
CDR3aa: CASSYFGQGGTDTQYF
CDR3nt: TGTGCCAGCAGTTACTTTGGACAGGGGGGCACAGATACGCAGTATTTT

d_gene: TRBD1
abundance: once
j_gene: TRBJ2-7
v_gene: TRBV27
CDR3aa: CASSRDRRPYEQYF
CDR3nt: TGTGCCAGCAGCCGGGACAGACGACCCTACGAGCAGTACTTC

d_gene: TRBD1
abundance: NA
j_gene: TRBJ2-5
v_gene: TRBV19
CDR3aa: CASSTTGGRETQYF
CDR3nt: TGTGCCAGTAGTACAACAGGGGGCCGGGAGACCCAGTACTTC

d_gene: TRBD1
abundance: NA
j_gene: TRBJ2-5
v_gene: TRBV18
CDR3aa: CASSPLQGAGETQYF
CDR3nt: TGTGCCAGCTCACCGTTACAGGGGGCAGGAGAGACCCAGTACTTC

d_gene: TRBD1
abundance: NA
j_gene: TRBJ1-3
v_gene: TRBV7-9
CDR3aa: CASSLGQWGNTIYF
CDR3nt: TGTGCCAGCAGCCTGGGACAGTGGGGAAACACCATATATTTT

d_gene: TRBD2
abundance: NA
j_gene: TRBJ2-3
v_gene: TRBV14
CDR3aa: CASSPGTSGGDTQYF
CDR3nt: TGTGCCAGCAGCCCCGGGACTAGCGGGGGAGATACGCAGTATTTT

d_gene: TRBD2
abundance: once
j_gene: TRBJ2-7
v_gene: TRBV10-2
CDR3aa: CASSQTSVDYEQYF
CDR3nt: TGCGCCAGCAGCCAGACTAGCGTAGACTACGAGCAGTACTTC

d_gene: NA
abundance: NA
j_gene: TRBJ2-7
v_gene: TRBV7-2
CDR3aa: CASSPLAGWEQYF
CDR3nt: TGTGCCAGCAGCCCCCTGGCGGGTTGGGAGCAGTACTTC

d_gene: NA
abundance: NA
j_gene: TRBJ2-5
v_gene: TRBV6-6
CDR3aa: CASSYAVSGVETQYF
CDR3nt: TGTGCCAGCAGTTACGCAGTCAGTGGTGTGGAGACCCAGTACTTC

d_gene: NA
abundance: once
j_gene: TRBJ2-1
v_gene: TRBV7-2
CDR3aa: CASSLENLGQFF
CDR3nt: TGTGCCAGCAGCTTAGAAAACCTGGGGCAGTTCTTC

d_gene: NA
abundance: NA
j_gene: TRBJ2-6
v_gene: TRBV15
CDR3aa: CATSAPPAAGANVLTF
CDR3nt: TGTGCCACCAGCGCGCCGCCAGCAGCTGGGGCCAACGTCCTGACTTTC

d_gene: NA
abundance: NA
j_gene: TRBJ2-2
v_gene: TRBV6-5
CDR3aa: CASSTGTGELFF
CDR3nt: TGTGCCAGCTCAACGGGGACCGGGGAGCTGTTTTTT

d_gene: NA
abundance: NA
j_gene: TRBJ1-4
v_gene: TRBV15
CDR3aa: CATSRENLNEKLFF
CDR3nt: TGTGCCACCAGCAGAGAAAACCTTAATGAAAAACTGTTTTTT

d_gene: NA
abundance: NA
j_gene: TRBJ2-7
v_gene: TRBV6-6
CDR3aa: CASSSPDQPAYEQYF
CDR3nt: TGTGCCAGCAGTTCCCCGGATCAGCCAGCCTACGAGCAGTACTTC

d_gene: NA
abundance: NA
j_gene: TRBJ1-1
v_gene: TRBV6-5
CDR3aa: CASRNRQGRNTEAFF
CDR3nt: TGTGCCAGCAGGAACCGTCAGGGACGGAACACTGAAGCTTTCTTT

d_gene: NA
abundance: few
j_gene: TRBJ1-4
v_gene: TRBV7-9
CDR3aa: CASSLLTEALGANEKLFF
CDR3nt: TGTGCCAGCAGCTTATTGACAGAGGCCCTGGGTGCTAATGAAAAACTGTTTTTT

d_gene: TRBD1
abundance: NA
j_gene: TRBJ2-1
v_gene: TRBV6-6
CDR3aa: CASRARDRGSNEQFF
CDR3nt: TGTGCCAGCAGGGCTAGGGACAGGGGTAGCAATGAGCAGTTCTTC

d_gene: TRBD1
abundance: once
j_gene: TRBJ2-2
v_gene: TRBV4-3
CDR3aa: CASSQPPGQVQTGELFF
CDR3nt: TGCGCCAGCAGCCAGCCACCGGGACAGGTCCAGACCGGGGAGCTGTTTTTT

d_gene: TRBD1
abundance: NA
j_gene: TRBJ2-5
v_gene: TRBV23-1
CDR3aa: CASSLGDRGGQETQYF
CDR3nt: TGCGCCAGCAGTCTCGGGGACAGGGGGGGTCAAGAGACCCAGTACTTC

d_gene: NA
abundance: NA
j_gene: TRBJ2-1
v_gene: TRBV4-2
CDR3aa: CASSQDRTGYNEQFF
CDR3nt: TGTGCCAGCAGCCAAGATAGGACCGGCTACAATGAGCAGTTCTTC

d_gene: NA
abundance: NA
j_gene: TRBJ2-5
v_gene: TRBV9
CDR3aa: CASSTRDQETQYF
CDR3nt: TGTGCCAGCAGCACACGCGACCAAGAGACCCAGTACTTC

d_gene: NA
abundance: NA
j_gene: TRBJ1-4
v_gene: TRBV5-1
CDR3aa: CASSLQGIDEKLFF
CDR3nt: TGCGCCAGCAGCTTACAGGGAATTGATGAAAAACTGTTTTTT

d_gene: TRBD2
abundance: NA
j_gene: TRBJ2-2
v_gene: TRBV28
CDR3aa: CASQSSGRVFGELFF
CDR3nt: TGTGCCAGTCAATCTAGCGGGAGGGTATTCGGGGAGCTGTTTTTT

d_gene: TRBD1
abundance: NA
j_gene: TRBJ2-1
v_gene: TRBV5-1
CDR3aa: CASSSGQVNYNEQFF
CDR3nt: TGCGCCAGCAGCTCCGGACAGGTCAACTACAATGAGCAGTTCTTC

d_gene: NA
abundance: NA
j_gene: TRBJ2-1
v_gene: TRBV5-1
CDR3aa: CASSLVREAQTYNEQFF
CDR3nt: TGCGCCAGCAGCTTGGTACGTGAGGCCCAAACCTACAATGAGCAGTTCTTC

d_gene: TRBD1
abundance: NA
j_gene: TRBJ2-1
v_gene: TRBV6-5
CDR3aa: CASSRNRGSYNEQFF
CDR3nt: TGTGCCAGCAGTCGTAACAGGGGATCCTACAATGAGCAGTTCTTC

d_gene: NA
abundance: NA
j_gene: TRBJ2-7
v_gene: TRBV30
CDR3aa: CARSTGTQQYF
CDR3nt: TGTGCCCGATCAACCGGGACGCAGCAGTACTTC

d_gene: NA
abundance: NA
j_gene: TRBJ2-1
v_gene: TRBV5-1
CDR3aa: CASSLFSVNEQFF
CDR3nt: TGCGCCAGCAGCTTGTTTAGCGTTAATGAGCAGTTCTTC

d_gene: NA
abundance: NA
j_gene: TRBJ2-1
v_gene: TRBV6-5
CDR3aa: CASSSPSLAVF
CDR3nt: TGTGCCAGCAGTTCCCCCTCCCTGGCAGTCTTC

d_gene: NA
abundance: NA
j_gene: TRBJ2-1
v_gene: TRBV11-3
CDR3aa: CASSLDVGGAYNEQFF
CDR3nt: TGTGCCAGCAGCTTAGATGTGGGCGGGGCGTACAATGAGCAGTTCTTC

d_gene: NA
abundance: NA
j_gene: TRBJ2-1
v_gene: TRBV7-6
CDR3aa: CASSLGQYNEQFF
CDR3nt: TGTGCCAGCAGCTTGGGGCAGTACAATGAGCAGTTCTTC

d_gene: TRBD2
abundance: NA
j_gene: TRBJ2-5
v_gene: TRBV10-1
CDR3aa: CASSNGLAGNQETQYF
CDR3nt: TGCGCCAGCAGTAATGGACTAGCGGGCAACCAAGAGACCCAGTACTTC

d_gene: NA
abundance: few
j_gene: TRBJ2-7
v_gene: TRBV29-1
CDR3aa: CSVGSGYGYEQYF
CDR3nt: TGCAGCGTTGGGTCGGGGTATGGCTACGAGCAGTACTTC

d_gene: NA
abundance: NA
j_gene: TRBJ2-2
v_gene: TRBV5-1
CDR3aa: CASRNGDTYSTGELFF
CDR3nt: TGCGCCAGCAGGAACGGGGACACCTATTCCACCGGGGAGCTGTTTTTT

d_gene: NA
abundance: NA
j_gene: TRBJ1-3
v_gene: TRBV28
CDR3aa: CASILMGSGNTIYF
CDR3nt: TGTGCCAGCATCCTTATGGGCTCTGGAAACACCATATATTTT

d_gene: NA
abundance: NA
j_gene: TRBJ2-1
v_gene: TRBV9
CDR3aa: CASSVESTASNEQFF
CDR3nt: TGTGCCAGCAGCGTCGAGAGTACAGCAAGCAATGAGCAGTTCTTC

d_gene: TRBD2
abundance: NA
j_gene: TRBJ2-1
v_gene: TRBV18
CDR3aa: CASRTSGSVGNEQFF
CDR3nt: TGTGCCAGTCGTACTAGCGGGTCTGTAGGCAATGAGCAGTTCTTC

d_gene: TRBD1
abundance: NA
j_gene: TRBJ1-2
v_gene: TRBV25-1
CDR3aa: CASSEWDRGRGGYTF
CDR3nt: TGTGCCAGCAGTGAATGGGACAGGGGGCGAGGAGGCTACACCTTC

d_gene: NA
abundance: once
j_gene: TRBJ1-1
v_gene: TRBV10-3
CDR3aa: CAISELTGTTEAFF
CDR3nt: TGTGCCATCAGTGAGCTGACGGGTACGACTGAAGCTTTCTTT

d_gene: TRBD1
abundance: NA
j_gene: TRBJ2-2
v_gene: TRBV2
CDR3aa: CASRAGTANTGELFF
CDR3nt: TGTGCCAGCAGGGCCGGGACAGCGAACACCGGGGAGCTGTTTTTT

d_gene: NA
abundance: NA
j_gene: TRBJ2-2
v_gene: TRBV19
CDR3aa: CASSMGQGRAGELFF
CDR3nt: TGTGCCAGTAGTATGGGGCAGGGAAGGGCCGGGGAGCTGTTTTTT

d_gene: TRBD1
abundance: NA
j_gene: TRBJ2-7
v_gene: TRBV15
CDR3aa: CATSRDREFGYEQYF
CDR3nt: TGTGCCACCAGCCGCGACAGGGAGTTCGGGTACGAGCAGTACTTC

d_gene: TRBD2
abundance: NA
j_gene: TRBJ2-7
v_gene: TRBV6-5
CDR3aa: CASSGGGPETYEQYF
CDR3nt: TGTGCCAGCAGTGGCGGGGGACCGGAAACCTACGAGCAGTACTTC

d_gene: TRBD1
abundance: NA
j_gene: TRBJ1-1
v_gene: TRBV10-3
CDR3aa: CAISESLGTGIPEAFF
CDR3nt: TGTGCCATCAGTGAGTCGCTTGGGACAGGGATTCCTGAAGCTTTCTTT